This T cell receptor beta chain was profiled in a study of T cell responses to AZD1222 COVID-19 vaccine. Notes on the study in general: Baseline seropositivity occurred in only a handful of AZD1222 recipients. White British donors predominated, females outnumbered males, and clonal diversity was possibly underestimated.

A word on this clone: The antigen remains undetermined.

The CDR3 contains 12 residues. CDR1 is SGHTA, CDR2 FQGNSA, per germline. Trimming pared 7 bases from V and 5 bases from J, leaving 8 bases between. Recipients boosted at about 4 weeks or about 12 weeks are pooled. Data came from immunoSEQ multiplex PCR; TCRdb stores just in-frame clones and leaves some out. This table holds about 140,000 clones, more than 75% found once. This chain connects TRBV7-2 to TRBJ2-2; D is unclear. This specimen consisted of peripheral blood, obtained 28 days after the second AZD1222 dose. The clonotype originates from an adult who received the AZD1222 COVID-19 vaccine. The CDR3 DNA is TGTGCCAGCACGCCCGAAACCGGGGAGCTGTTTTTT. Translating gives CASTPETGELFF.